Presented here are 20 T cell receptor beta chains from one specimen sequenced in a study of T cells in Graves' hyperthyroidism and ophthalmopathy. Amplification of TCR beta CDR3 regions was performed using RNA transcripts as template. A first-round RT-PCR of the TCR CDR3 used the HTBI primer set. TCRdb reprocessed the multiplex PCR reads with MiXCR, giving one entry per CDR3 protein. The sample lists around 700,000 distinct CDR3 sequences, about 17% occurring once. Specimen: blood. These TCRs come from a woman aged 45-60 years with Graves' hyperthyroidism that later progressed to Graves' ophthalmopathy.

This clonotype has a count of ten or more. This CDR3 is CASSETGTASYEQYF. The CDR3 nucleotides are TGCGCCAGCAGTGAGACCGGGACAGCCTCCTACGAGCAGTACTTC. The chain couples TRBV10-2 to TRBJ2-7, with 7 bases lining up with TRBD1. After removal of 2 bases from V and 0 bases from J, the junction contained 4 bases not matched to a gene. This CDR3 is 15 amino acids long. Germline V lookup: CDR1 WSHSY, CDR2 SAAADI.

The V and J genes are TRBV6-4 and TRBJ1-5; D gene ambiguous. Trimming took off 0 bases at V and 7 bases at J, with 7 bases between the two ends. The CDR3 is 13 amino acids. Germline-derived CDR1 and CDR2 are MRHNA and SNTAGT. The CDR3 loop is CASSDSCRQPQHF. The CDR3 DNA sequence: TGTGCCAGCAGTGACTCGTGCCGGCAGCCCCAGCATTTT.

This clonotype was observed at least ten times. The chain has TRBV2 and TRBJ2-7; D is perhaps TRBD1 or TRBD2 (5 bases each). V lost 6 bases and J lost 2, with 11 bases in between. The CDR3 covers 13 residues. CDR1 and CDR2 (germline): SNHLY, FYNNEI. CDR3 bases: TGTGCCAGCAGGGGGACGGTGACCTACGAGCAGTACTTC. Amino acids: CASRGTVTYEQYF.

The chain combines TRBV6-2 or TRBV6-3 with TRBJ1-5, with a weak D call TRBD1 (6 bases). Germline CDR1 and CDR2: MNHEY and SVGEGT. The CDR3 spans 13 residues. Trimming cost V 6 bases and J 6 bases, with 12 bases left between them. CDR3 DNA: TGTGCCAGCAGACCACAGGGAACTCAGCCCCAGCATTTT. Protein sequence: CASRPQGTQPQHF.

The V and J genes are TRBV24-1 and TRBJ2-7; TRBD2 agrees at 9 bases. Germline trimming cut 1 base from V and 3 bases from J; bases unmatched to any gene: 3. Germline assignment: CDR1 KGHDR and CDR2 SFDVKD. The CDR3 extends over 15 amino acids. The CDR3 DNA reads TGTGCCACCAGTGATTTTAAGCGGGGGGTCTACGAGCAGTACTTC. This codes for CATSDFKRGVYEQYF.

This clonotype was found a few times. The J gene is TRBJ1-4, the V gene TRBV15; tentative D call: TRBD1 (5 bases). There are 17 residues in the CDR3. The germline gives CDR1 LNHNV, CDR2 YYDKDF (reference sequence). V shed 1 base and J shed 1 base, with 13 bases lying between them. CDR3 sequence: CATSRVSGDRTNEKLFF. DNA of the CDR3: TGTGCCACCAGCAGAGTTTCTGGGGACCGAACTAATGAAAAACTGTTTTTT.

The chain has TRBV6-2 or TRBV6-3 and TRBJ2-3, with D maybe TRBD1 (6 bases). Germline V gene sequence: CDR1 MNHEY, CDR2 SVGEGT. This CDR3 has 14 residues. V lost 8 bases and J lost 4, with 16 bases in between. The CDR3 sequence is CASPPQGLADTQYF. The DNA for the CDR3 is TGTGCCAGCCCCCCTCAGGGGCTAGCAGATACGCAGTATTTT.

This clonotype appeared many times. This rearrangement joins TRBV3-1 to TRBJ2-2; D might be TRBD1 (5 bases). CDR1 LGHDT and CDR2 YNNKEL come from the germline V gene (reference sequence). Trimming left V 7 bases short and J 6 bases short, with 15 bases between. The CDR3 sequence is 14 residues long. The CDR3: CASTRVGRSGELFF. In DNA form, the CDR3 reads TGTGCCAGCACCAGGGTTGGTCGGTCCGGGGAGCTGTTTTTT.

This clonotype was seen a handful of times. The CDR3 reads CASRPQGAETQYF. As DNA, the CDR3 is TGTGCCAGCAGACCTCAGGGGGCTGAGACCCAGTACTTC. V is TRBV5-4 and J is TRBJ2-5; 8 bases match TRBD1. This CDR3 is built from 13 residues. Unmatched junction bases numbered 5, after V lost 5 bases and J lost 5 bases. Per germline, CDR1 SGHNT and CDR2 YYREEE (reference sequence).

The sample holds one count of this clonotype. The chain is built from TRBV15 and TRBJ2-7; 7 bases fit TRBD2. Germline V gene data show CDR1 as LNHNV and CDR2 as YYDKDF (reference sequence). The CDR3 length is 16 residues. V lost 3 bases to trimming and J lost 3 bases; unmatched junction nucleotides: 11. CDR3 sequence (DNA): TGTGCCACCAGCAGGACCCCACCGGGGGGTCTCTACGAGCAGTACTTC. It is translated as CATSRTPPGGLYEQYF.

This chain joins TRBV20-1 and TRBJ2-7, with 11 bases lining up with TRBD1. The J segment lost 3 bases and the V segment lost 6 bases, leaving 7 bases of the junction unmatched. There are 14 residues in the CDR3. Per the germline V gene, CDR1 is DFQATT and CDR2 is SNEGSKA (reference sequence). The CDR3 sequence: CSATDRGLDYEQYF. CDR3 in DNA: TGCAGTGCCACGGACAGGGGGCTTGACTACGAGCAGTACTTC.

This chain links TRBV19 with TRBJ2-5; TRBD1 or TRBD2 may be the D gene (6 bases each). The CDR3 totals 16 residues. V lost 0 bases to trimming and J lost 5 bases, with 16 bases between them. CDR1 and CDR2 (germline): LNHDA, SQIVND (reference sequence). The CDR3 region is CASSIDSSGGRETQYF. The CDR3 DNA sequence: TGTGCCAGTAGTATAGATTCGTCTGGGGGGCGGGAGACCCAGTACTTC.

The rearrangement joins TRBV19 to TRBJ1-6; no reliable D call. There are 17 residues in the CDR3. Trimming took off 4 bases at V and 7 bases at J, with 20 bases between the two ends. Per germline, CDR1 LNHDA and CDR2 SQIVND (reference sequence). The CDR3 here is CASSTTDTFTWNSPLHF. The CDR3 DNA sequence: TGTGCCAGTAGTACGACCGACACCTTCACGTGGAATTCACCCCTCCACTTT.

This clonotype was seen at least ten times. The chain joins TRBV7-2 to TRBJ1-2; D unresolved. Trimming took 2 bases from V and 2 from J, leaving 6 bases between them. There are 13 residues in the CDR3. Germline CDR1 is SGHTA and CDR2 is FQGNSA. The CDR3 here is CASSLKGNYGYTF. The CDR3 DNA reads TGTGCCAGCAGCTTAAAGGGAAACTATGGCTACACCTTC.

The chain combines TRBV27 with TRBJ1-1; weak D call: TRBD1 (6 bases). V lost 5 bases to trimming and J lost 7 bases, with 11 bases between them. This CDR3 is built from 12 residues. Germline V gene sequence: CDR1 MNHEY, CDR2 SMNVEV (reference sequence). In nucleotides, the CDR3 is TGTGCCAGCAGTCAGGGGCCCAGTGAAGCTTTCTTT. It encodes CASSQGPSEAFF.

The chain links TRBV7-9 to TRBJ2-5, with D possibly being TRBD2 (6 bases). V lost 0 bases to trimming and J lost 2 bases, with 13 bases between them. The germline gives CDR1 SEHNR, CDR2 FQNEAQ (reference sequence). The CDR3 has 16 residues. The CDR3 is CASSLADYTTQETQYF. CDR3 nucleotides: TGTGCCAGCAGCTTAGCGGACTATACTACTCAAGAGACCCAGTACTTC.

V and J are TRBV12-5 and TRBJ2-3; 11 bases line up with TRBD2. Per the germline V gene, CDR1 is LGHNT and CDR2 is FRNRAP. Trimming removed 0 bases from V and 2 bases from J; junction bases left unmatched: 7. This CDR3 comprises 18 residues. The DNA for the CDR3 is TGTGCTAGTGGTTTGGTCCCGGCTAGCGGGGGGACCACAGATACGCAGTATTTT. Translation gives CASGLVPASGGTTDTQYF.

This clonotype was recorded at least ten times. The gene calls are TRBV7-2 and TRBJ1-1; perhaps TRBD1 as D (5 bases). The CDR3 loop spans 13 amino acids. The germline V gene has CDR1 SGHTA and CDR2 FQGNSA. Trimming took 5 bases from V and 5 from J, leaving 12 bases between them. CDR3 sequence (DNA): TGTGCCAGCAGCACCTACAGGAGTACTGAAGCTTTCTTT. Translated: CASSTYRSTEAFF.

Of note for this clonotype: A much larger clone differs by one base, so this may be a read error. The rearrangement joins TRBV2 to TRBJ1-4; D ambiguous. CDR3 size: 12 residues. Germline V gene data show CDR1 as SNHLY and CDR2 as FYNNEI. This chain's CDR3 is CASSEWSEKPFF. In DNA, the CDR3 is TGTGCCAGCAGTGAATGGAGTGAAAAACCGTTTTTT.

This chain uses TRBV6-6 with TRBJ2-1; 10 bases match TRBD2. The V gene's germline CDR1 is MNHNY and CDR2 SVGAGI (reference sequence). The V and J ends lost 0 bases and 10 bases, in that order; junction bases with no gene match: 0. The CDR3 loop spans 13 amino acids. The CDR3 reads CASSYSSGGEQFF. CDR3 coding DNA: TGTGCCAGCAGTTACTCTAGCGGGGGGGAGCAGTTCTTC.